The rows below give T cell receptor beta chains drawn from one sample of a study of blood T cell repertoires in COVID-19. Libraries were prepared by immunoSEQ multiplex PCR; TCRdb keeps only in-frame clonotypes and omits some of them. Here the sample spans 61,000 or so clones, 88% being singletons. Material for sequencing was peripheral blood. The receptors stem from a woman aged 50 to 65 with active or convalescent COVID-19. Each CDR3 is given with its conserved first and last residue. The D gene is left open where the match is weak. Rows give clone size only sometimes, using once, few, many, or a class for an expanded clone.

clone_size	d_call	v_call	j_call	cdr3_nt	cdr3_aa
.	.	TRBV12-5	TRBJ2-7	TGTGCTAGTGGGCGAGGGAGCTCCTACGAGCAGTACTTC	CASGRGSSYEQYF
few	TRBD1	TRBV5-1	TRBJ1-1	TGCGCCAGCAGCTTTTCAGGGGGCACTGAAGCTTTCTTT	CASSFSGGTEAFF
.	TRBD1	TRBV7-9	TRBJ2-2	TGTGCCAGCAGCGGGGACAGGGTGGAGAACACCGGGGAGCTGTTTTTT	CASSGDRVENTGELFF
.	.	TRBV5-4	TRBJ2-2	TGTGCCAGCAGCTCCGACCAGGACACCGGGGAGCTGTTTTTT	CASSSDQDTGELFF
.	TRBD1	TRBV11-3	TRBJ2-7	TGTGCCAGCAGCTTAGAGAGAGATCCGGGACAGATTTATTACGAGCAGTACTTC	CASSLERDPGQIYYEQYF
.	TRBD2	TRBV19	TRBJ2-7	TGTGCCAGTAGTATACCCCCAGGACTAGCGGGACCCTACGAGCAGTACTTC	CASSIPPGLAGPYEQYF
.	.	TRBV12-3/TRBV12-4	TRBJ1-1	TGTGCCAGCAGTTTAGCACGGAGGTCTGAAGCTTTCTTT	CASSLARRSEAFF
.	TRBD1	TRBV5-1	TRBJ2-5	TGCGCCAGCAGCTTGGAATGGGGGACAGGGAGAGAGACCCAGTACTTC	CASSLEWGTGRETQYF
.	TRBD2	TRBV5-6	TRBJ2-7	TGTGCCAGCAGCCCGGGGGGAGACGAGCAGTACTTC	CASSPGGDEQYF
.	.	TRBV9	TRBJ2-5	TGTGCCAGCAGCGCGGACAGTGGTTTGACCCAGTACTTC	CASSADSGLTQYF
.	TRBD1	TRBV2	TRBJ2-5	TGTGCCAGCAGTGACGCCTCCCAGGGGGTAGAGACCCAGTACTTC	CASSDASQGVETQYF
once	TRBD1	TRBV7-9	TRBJ2-5	TGTGCCAGCAGCTACCCGACAGGGGGCGGGGAGACCCAGTACTTC	CASSYPTGGGETQYF
.	.	TRBV2	TRBJ2-3	TGTGCCAGCAGCGGGACTTCACTCACAGATACGCAGTATTTT	CASSGTSLTDTQYF
once	.	TRBV29-1	TRBJ2-7	TGCAGCGCCGGGGGTGAAGGAACGGGCGAGCAGTACTTC	CSAGGEGTGEQYF
few	TRBD2	TRBV7-6	TRBJ2-7	TGTGCCAGCAGCCCACTAGCGGGAGCCTACGAGCAGTACTTC	CASSPLAGAYEQYF
few	TRBD2	TRBV6-5	TRBJ2-1	TGTGCCAGCAGACGAGCGGGAGCATACAATGAGCAGTTCTTC	CASRRAGAYNEQFF
.	TRBD2	TRBV28	TRBJ2-1	TGTGCCAGCAAAAGCGGGAGTGGGGCATTGGGCAATGAGCAGTTCTTC	CASKSGSGALGNEQFF
.	.	TRBV11-3	TRBJ2-1	TGTGCCAGCAGCACCTCCGCGGGGTTACAGAATGAGCAGTTCTTC	CASSTSAGLQNEQFF
.	.	TRBV27	TRBJ1-4	TGTGCCAGCAGTCTACCGGGGGGAAAACTGTTTTTT	CASSLPGGKLFF
.	.	TRBV5-1	TRBJ2-1	TGCGCCAGCAGCTTGCGTTCGGGAAATGAGCAGTTCTTC	CASSLRSGNEQFF
.	.	TRBV19	TRBJ2-1	TGTGCCAGTAGTATGGTGTCGGGGAGCCTTAATGAGCAGTTCTTC	CASSMVSGSLNEQFF
.	.	TRBV13	TRBJ2-2	TGTGCCAGCAGCCAACAGGTAGCCGGGGAGCTGTTTTTT	CASSQQVAGELFF
.	TRBD1	TRBV6-5	TRBJ2-7	TGTGCCAGCAGTTACTATCCGGACAGGGGCTACGAGCAGTACTTC	CASSYYPDRGYEQYF
.	.	TRBV11-2	TRBJ2-2	TGTGCCAGCAGCCCGGTAGTGAACACCGGGGAGCTGTTTTTT	CASSPVVNTGELFF
many	TRBD1	TRBV27	TRBJ1-5	TGTGCCAGCAGTTTACAGGGGGCTGGTCAGCCCCAGCATTTT	CASSLQGAGQPQHF
once	.	TRBV6-5	TRBJ1-4	TGTGCCAGCAACGATTGGCAGGGGAATGAAAAACTGTTTTTT	CASNDWQGNEKLFF
.	.	TRBV5-1	TRBJ2-7	TGCGCCAGCCGAGACCAAAGGGGCGAGCAGTACTTC	CASRDQRGEQYF
.	TRBD1	TRBV19	TRBJ2-3	TGTGCCAGTAGTATTACGGGACAGACGCAGTATTTT	CASSITGQTQYF
.	TRBD1	TRBV9	TRBJ2-7	TGTGCCAGCAGCTCCGACAGGGACGTCGACGAGCAGTACTTC	CASSSDRDVDEQYF
.	.	TRBV29-1	TRBJ2-1	TGCAGCGTTGAGGTCGGGGGACAGACTTACAATGAGCAGTTCTTC	CSVEVGGQTYNEQFF
.	.	TRBV10-2	TRBJ2-1	TGCGCCAGCAGTGAGGCAGTCGATGAGCAGTTCTTC	CASSEAVDEQFF
.	TRBD1	TRBV9	TRBJ1-2	TGTGCCAGCAGCGTTCAGGGGGATGGCTACACCTTC	CASSVQGDGYTF
.	.	TRBV9	TRBJ2-5	TGTGCCAGCAGCGTACGGTCTAATCAAGAGACCCAGTACTTC	CASSVRSNQETQYF
once	.	TRBV24-1	TRBJ2-7	TGTGCCACCAGTGAAACGGGACAAGAGCAGTACTTC	CATSETGQEQYF
.	TRBD1	TRBV27	TRBJ2-5	TGTGCCAGCAGTGCGACAGGGGGCTTGGGGACCCAGTACTTC	CASSATGGLGTQYF
.	.	TRBV28	TRBJ2-7	TGTGCCAGCAGTCTTGGGACATCCTCCTACGAGCAGTACTTC	CASSLGTSSYEQYF
once	.	TRBV5-4	TRBJ2-1	TGTGCCGGAAGAGCGGAGTTACAATCGGTAGGGAATGAGCAGTTCTTC	CAGRAELQSVGNEQFF
.	TRBD1	TRBV5-1	TRBJ1-6	TGCGCCAGCAGCGTCCGGGACAGGGCCAAGAATTCACCCCTCCACTTT	CASSVRDRAKNSPLHF
.	.	TRBV10-3	TRBJ2-1	TGTGCCATCAGTGACCCTGGGCCAGCAGGTTCCTACAATGAGCAGTTCTTC	CAISDPGPAGSYNEQFF
once	TRBD2	TRBV2	TRBJ2-3	TGTGCCAGCAAGGCGGGAGCTGAGGCAGATACGCAGTATTTT	CASKAGAEADTQYF
.	.	TRBV18	TRBJ1-4	TGTGCCAGCTCACTCTCTCAACAGGATGAAAAACTGTTTTTT	CASSLSQQDEKLFF
.	TRBD2	TRBV27	TRBJ2-7	TGTGCCAGCAGTGTAGCGGGACGACTGTACGAGCAGTACTTC	CASSVAGRLYEQYF
.	TRBD2	TRBV2	TRBJ2-1	TGTGCCAGCAGTCTAAATAACCTGGGACTAGCGGGAGGGGAGTTCTTC	CASSLNNLGLAGGEFF
.	.	TRBV6-6	TRBJ2-1	TGTGCCAGCAGTCCCTCGACTGGATACAATGAGCAGTTCTTC	CASSPSTGYNEQFF
.	TRBD1	TRBV7-6	TRBJ2-5	TGTGCCAGCAGCCTAAGGGATCGGACAGGGGGCGGGGAGACCCAGTACTTC	CASSLRDRTGGGETQYF
.	.	TRBV2	TRBJ2-2	TGTGCCAGCAGCGGAGCGGCCGGGGAGCTGTTTTTT	CASSGAAGELFF
.	.	TRBV6-6	TRBJ1-1	TGTGCCAGCACTTCAGGCATCGTCAGGGACACTGAAGCTTTCTTT	CASTSGIVRDTEAFF
.	TRBD1	TRBV5-6	TRBJ2-6	TGTGCCAGCGGCCAGGGGGCAGCTGGGGCCAACGTCCTGACTTTC	CASGQGAAGANVLTF
.	TRBD2	TRBV5-1	TRBJ2-2	TGCGCCAGCAACCCGGGAGGTGGGTCAGCGCTAACCGGGGAGCTGTTTTTT	CASNPGGGSALTGELFF
once	.	TRBV7-6	TRBJ1-1	TGTGCCAGCAGCCCATGGACAGAAAACACTGAAGCTTTCTTT	CASSPWTENTEAFF
.	TRBD1	TRBV19	TRBJ1-1	TGTGCCAGTAGTATTACAGGGGGGAACACTGAAGCTTTCTTT	CASSITGGNTEAFF
.	.	TRBV5-4	TRBJ1-1	TGTGCCAGCAGCTCGGGGCGGGGACTCGGAGCTGAAGCTTTCTTT	CASSSGRGLGAEAFF
once	.	TRBV2	TRBJ1-1	TGTGCCAGTGAGATGAACACTGAAGCTTTCTTT	CASEMNTEAFF
.	TRBD1	TRBV18	TRBJ2-1	TGTGCCAGCTCACCACGGGCTCCGGGACAGGGGTACAATGAGCAGTTCTTC	CASSPRAPGQGYNEQFF
.	.	TRBV6-1	TRBJ1-5	TGTGCCAGCAGTGAATCACATAGCAATCAGCCCCAGCATTTT	CASSESHSNQPQHF
.	.	TRBV30	TRBJ1-1	TGTGCCTGGAACCGCGGGTCCAGAATGGTGACTGAAGCTTTCTTT	CAWNRGSRMVTEAFF